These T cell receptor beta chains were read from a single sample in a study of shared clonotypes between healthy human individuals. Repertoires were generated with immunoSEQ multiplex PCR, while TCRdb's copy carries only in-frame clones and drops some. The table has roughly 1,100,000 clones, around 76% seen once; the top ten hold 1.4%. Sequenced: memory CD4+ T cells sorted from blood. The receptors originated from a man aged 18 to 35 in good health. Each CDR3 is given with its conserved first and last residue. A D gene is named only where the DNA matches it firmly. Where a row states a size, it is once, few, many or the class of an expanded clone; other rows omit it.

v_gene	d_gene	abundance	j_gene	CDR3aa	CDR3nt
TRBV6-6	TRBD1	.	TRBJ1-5	CASSGQGGSNQPQHF	TGTGCCAGCAGTGGACAGGGGGGAAGCAATCAGCCCCAGCATTTT
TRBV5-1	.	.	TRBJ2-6	CASSFSASSGANVLTF	TGCGCCAGCAGCTTTTCGGCAAGCTCTGGGGCCAACGTCCTGACTTTC
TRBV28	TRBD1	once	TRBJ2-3	CASTSDRAAQYF	TGTGCCAGCACCTCGGACAGGGCGGCGCAGTATTTT
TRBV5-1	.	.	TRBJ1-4	CASSLALATNEKLFF	TGCGCCAGCAGCTTGGCCCTAGCAACTAATGAAAAACTGTTTTTT
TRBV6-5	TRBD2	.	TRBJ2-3	CASSYSGGKALVTQYF	TGTGCCAGCAGTTACTCGGGGGGGAAAGCGCTAGTTACGCAGTATTTT
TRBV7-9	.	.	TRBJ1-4	CASSPGLRGDEKLFF	TGTGCCAGCAGCCCGGGCCTAAGGGGTGATGAAAAACTGTTTTTT
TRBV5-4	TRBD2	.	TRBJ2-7	CASSLEAGALSSYEQYF	TGTGCCAGCAGCTTGGAAGCGGGGGCCTTGAGCTCCTACGAGCAGTACTTC
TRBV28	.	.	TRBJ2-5	CASSTAQIQWETQYF	TGTGCCAGCAGCACCGCCCAAATTCAGTGGGAGACCCAGTACTTC
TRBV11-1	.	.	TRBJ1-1	CASSLKGGTEAFF	TGTGCCAGCAGCTTAAAGGGGGGCACTGAAGCTTTCTTT
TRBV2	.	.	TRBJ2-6	CASSPANVLTF	TGTGCCAGCAGCCCTGCCAACGTCCTGACTTTC
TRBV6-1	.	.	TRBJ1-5	CASSEALRPQHF	TGTGCCAGCAGCGAGGCCCTTAGGCCCCAGCATTTT
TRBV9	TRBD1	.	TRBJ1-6	CASSVGDRLNSYNSPLHF	TGTGCCAGCAGCGTTGGGGACAGACTTAACTCCTATAATTCACCCCTCCACTTT
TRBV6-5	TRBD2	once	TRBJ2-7	CASSYREGPYEQYF	TGTGCCAGCAGTTATAGGGAGGGCCCCTACGAGCAGTACTTC
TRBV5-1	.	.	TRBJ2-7	CASSRTGVTYEQYF	TGCGCCAGCAGCCGGACTGGGGTTACCTACGAGCAGTACTTC
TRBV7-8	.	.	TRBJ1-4	CASSPAQGLIEKLFF	TGTGCCAGCAGCCCAGCACAGGGCCTGATTGAAAAACTGTTTTTT
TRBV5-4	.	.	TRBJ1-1	CASSTKDRTNTEAFF	TGTGCCAGCAGCACAAAGGACAGAACGAACACTGAAGCTTTCTTT
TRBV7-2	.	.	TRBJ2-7	CASSFGHRDYEQYF	TGTGCCAGCAGCTTCGGTCACAGGGACTACGAGCAGTACTTC